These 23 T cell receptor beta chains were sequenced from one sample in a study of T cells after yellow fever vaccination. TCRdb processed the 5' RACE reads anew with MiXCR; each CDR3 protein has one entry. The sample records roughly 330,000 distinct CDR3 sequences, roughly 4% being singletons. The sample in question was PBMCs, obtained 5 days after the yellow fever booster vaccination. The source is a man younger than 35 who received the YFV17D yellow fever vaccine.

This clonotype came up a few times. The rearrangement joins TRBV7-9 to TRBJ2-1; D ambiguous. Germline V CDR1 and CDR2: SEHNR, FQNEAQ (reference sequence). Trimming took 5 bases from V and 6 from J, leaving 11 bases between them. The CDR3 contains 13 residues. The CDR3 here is CASSPDGFNEQFF. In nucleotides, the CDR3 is TGTGCCAGCAGCCCCGACGGATTCAATGAGCAGTTCTTC.

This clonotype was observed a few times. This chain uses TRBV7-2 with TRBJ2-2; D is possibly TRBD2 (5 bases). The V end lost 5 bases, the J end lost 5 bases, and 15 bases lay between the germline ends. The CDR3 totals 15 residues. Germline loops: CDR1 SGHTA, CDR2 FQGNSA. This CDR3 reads CASSPRSGSTGELFF. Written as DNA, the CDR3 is TGTGCCAGCAGCCCCCGGTCGGGGTCGACCGGGGAGCTGTTTTTT. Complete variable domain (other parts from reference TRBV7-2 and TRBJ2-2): GAGVSQSPSNKVTEKGKDVELRCDPISGHTALYWYRQSLGQGLEFLIYFQGNSAPDKSGLPSDRFSAERTGGSVSTLTIQRTQQEDSAVYLCASSPRSGSTGELFFGEGSRLTVL.

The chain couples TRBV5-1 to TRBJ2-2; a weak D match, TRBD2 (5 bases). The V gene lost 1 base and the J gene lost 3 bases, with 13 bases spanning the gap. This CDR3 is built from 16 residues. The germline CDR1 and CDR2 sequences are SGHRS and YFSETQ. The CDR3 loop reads CASSLWGARDTGELFF. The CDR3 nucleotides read TGCGCCAGCAGCTTGTGGGGAGCGCGGGACACCGGGGAGCTGTTTTTT.

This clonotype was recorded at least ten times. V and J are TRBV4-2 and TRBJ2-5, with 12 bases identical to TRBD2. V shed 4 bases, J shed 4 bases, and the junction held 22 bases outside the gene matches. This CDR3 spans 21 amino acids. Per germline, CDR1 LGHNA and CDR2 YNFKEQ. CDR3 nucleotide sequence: TGTGCCAGCAGCCCAGATCCGGGACAGGGGCCGACTAGCGGGGGTACAGAGACCCAGTACTTC. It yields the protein CASSPDPGQGPTSGGTETQYF.

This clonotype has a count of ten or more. The CDR3 protein is CASNSHEGDTQYF. Here the CDR3 DNA reads TGTGCCAGCAACTCCCACGAGGGAGATACGCAGTATTTT. The chain has TRBV2 and TRBJ2-3, with a tentative D call TRBD2 (5 bases). The CDR3 contains 13 residues. V was clipped by 7 bases and J by 5 bases, with 13 bases between them. Germline CDR1 reads SNHLY; CDR2 reads FYNNEI.

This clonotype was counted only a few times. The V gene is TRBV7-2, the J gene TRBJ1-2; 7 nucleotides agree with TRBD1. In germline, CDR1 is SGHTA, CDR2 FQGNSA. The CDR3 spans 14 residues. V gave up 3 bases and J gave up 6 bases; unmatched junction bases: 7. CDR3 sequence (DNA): TGTGCCAGCAGCTTCGGGACAGTGGGGCATGGCTACACCTTC. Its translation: CASSFGTVGHGYTF.

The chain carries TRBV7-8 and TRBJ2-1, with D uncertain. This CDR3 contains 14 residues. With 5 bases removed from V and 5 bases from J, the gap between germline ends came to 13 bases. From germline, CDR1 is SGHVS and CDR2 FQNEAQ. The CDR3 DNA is TGTGCCAGCAGCCCAGGTGGCAGAGACAATGAGCAGTTCTTC. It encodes CASSPGGRDNEQFF.

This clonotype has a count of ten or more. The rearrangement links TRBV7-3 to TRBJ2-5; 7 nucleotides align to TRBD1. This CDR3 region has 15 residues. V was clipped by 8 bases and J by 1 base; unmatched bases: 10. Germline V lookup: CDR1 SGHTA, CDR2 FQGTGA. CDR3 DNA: TGTGCCAGCTACCGACGCCGGACAGGCCAAGAGACCCAGTACTTC. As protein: CASYRRRTGQETQYF.

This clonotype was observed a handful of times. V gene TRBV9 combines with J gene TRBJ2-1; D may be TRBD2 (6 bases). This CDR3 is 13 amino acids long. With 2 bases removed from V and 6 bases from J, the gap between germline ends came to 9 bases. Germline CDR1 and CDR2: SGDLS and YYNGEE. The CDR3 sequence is CASSVGLSNEQFF. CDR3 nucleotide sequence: TGTGCCAGCAGCGTGGGACTTTCCAATGAGCAGTTCTTC.

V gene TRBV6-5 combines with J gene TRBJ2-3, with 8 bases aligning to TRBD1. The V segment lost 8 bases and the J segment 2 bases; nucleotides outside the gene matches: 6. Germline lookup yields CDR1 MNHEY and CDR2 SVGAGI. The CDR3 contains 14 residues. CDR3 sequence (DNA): TGTGCCAGCCGCCGACAGGGGTACACAGATACGCAGTATTTT. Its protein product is CASRRQGYTDTQYF.

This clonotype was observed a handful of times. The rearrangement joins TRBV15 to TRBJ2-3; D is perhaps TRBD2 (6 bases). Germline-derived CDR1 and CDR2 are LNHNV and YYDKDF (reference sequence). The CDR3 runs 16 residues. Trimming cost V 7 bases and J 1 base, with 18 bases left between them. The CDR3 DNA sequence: TGTGCCACCAAAACCTCCGGCAAGCGGGGCACAGATACGCAGTATTTT. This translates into CATKTSGKRGTDTQYF.

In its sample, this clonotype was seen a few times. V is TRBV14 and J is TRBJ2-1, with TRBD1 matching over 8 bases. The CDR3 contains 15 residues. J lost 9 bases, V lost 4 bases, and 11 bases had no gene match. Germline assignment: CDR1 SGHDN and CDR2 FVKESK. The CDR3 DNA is TGTGCCAGCAGCCGGGGACAGGCGGCCTTCGGTGAGCAGTTCTTC. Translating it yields CASSRGQAAFGEQFF.

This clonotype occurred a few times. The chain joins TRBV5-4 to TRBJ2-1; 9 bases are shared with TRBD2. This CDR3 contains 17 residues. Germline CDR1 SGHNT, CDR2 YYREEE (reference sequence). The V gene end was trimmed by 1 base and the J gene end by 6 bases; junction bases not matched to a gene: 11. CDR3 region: CASSLWRRGGTPNEQFF. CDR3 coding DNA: TGTGCCAGCAGCTTGTGGCGGCGGGGGGGCACCCCCAATGAGCAGTTCTTC.

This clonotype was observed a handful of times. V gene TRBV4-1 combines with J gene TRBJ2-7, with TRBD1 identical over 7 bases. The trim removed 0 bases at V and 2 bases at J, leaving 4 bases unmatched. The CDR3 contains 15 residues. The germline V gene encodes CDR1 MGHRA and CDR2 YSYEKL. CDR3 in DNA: TGCGCCAGCAGCCAAGATTCAGGGGGAACCTACGAGCAGTACGTC. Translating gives CASSQDSGGTYEQYV.

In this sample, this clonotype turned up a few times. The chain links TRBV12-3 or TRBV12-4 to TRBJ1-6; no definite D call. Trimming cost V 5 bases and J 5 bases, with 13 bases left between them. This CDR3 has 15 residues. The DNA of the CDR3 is TGTGCCAGCAGTCTCTATTTGGCCCATAATTCACCCCTCCACTTT. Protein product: CASSLYLAHNSPLHF.

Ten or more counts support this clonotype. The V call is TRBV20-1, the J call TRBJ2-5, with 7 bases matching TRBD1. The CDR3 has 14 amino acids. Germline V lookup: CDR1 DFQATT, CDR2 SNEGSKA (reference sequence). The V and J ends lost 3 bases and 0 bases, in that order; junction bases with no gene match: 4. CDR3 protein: CSARPGTDQETQYF. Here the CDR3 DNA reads TGCAGTGCTAGGCCCGGGACAGACCAAGAGACCCAGTACTTC.

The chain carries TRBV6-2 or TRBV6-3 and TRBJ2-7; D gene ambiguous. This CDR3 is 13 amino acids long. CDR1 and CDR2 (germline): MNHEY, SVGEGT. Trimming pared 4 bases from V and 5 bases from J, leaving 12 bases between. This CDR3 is CASSSGYTNEQYV. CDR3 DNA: TGTGCCAGCAGTTCTGGTTATACAAACGAGCAGTACGTC.

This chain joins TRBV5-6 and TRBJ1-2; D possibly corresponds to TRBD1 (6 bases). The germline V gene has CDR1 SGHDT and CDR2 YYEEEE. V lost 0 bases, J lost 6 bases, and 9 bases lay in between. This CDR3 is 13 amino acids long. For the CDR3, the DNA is TGTGCCAGCAGCTTGGACCACAGGGATGGCTACACCTTC. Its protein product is CASSLDHRDGYTF.

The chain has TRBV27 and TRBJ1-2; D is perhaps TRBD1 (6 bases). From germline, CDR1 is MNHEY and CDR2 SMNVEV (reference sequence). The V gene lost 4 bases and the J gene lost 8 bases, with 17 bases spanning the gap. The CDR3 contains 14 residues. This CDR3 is CASSSLQGSYGYTF. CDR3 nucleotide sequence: TGTGCCAGCAGTTCATTACAGGGCTCCTACGGCTACACCTTC.

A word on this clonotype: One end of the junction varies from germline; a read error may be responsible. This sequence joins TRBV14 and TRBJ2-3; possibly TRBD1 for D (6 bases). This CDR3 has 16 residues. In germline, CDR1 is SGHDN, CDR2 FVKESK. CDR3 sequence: CACSQAGAYSTDTQYF. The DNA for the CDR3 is TGTGCCTGCAGCCAAGCAGGGGCGTATAGCACAGATACGCAGTATTTT.

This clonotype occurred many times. The CDR3 DNA follows: TGTGCCTGGAGTGTTCTCGGGGAGCTGTTTTTT. Amino acid sequence: CAWSVLGELFF. The chain links TRBV30 to TRBJ2-2; D is uncertain. Germline-derived CDR1 and CDR2 are GTSNPN and SVGIG (reference sequence). The CDR3 is 11 residues long. Trimming stripped 0 bases from V and 7 bases from J, with 3 bases between. Full variable domain (rest looked up from reference TRBV30 and TRBJ2-2): SQTIHQWPATLVQPVGSPLSLECTVEGTSNPNLYWYRQAAGRGLQLLFYSVGIGQISSEVPQNLSASRPQDRQFILSSKKLLLSDSGFYLCAWSVLGELFFGEGSRLTVL.

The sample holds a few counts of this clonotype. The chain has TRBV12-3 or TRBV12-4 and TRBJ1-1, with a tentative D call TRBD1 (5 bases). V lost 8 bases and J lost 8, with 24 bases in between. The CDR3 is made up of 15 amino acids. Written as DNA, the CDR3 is TGTGCCAGCTCACTGGGGCCGGGACCCGTATCGGAAGCTTTCTTT. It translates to CASSLGPGPVSEAFF.

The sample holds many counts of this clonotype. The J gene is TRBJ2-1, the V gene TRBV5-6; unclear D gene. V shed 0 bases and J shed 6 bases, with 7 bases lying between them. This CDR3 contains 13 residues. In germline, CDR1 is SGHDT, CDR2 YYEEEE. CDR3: CASSLGAPNEQFF. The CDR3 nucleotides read TGTGCCAGCAGCTTGGGGGCCCCCAATGAGCAGTTCTTC.